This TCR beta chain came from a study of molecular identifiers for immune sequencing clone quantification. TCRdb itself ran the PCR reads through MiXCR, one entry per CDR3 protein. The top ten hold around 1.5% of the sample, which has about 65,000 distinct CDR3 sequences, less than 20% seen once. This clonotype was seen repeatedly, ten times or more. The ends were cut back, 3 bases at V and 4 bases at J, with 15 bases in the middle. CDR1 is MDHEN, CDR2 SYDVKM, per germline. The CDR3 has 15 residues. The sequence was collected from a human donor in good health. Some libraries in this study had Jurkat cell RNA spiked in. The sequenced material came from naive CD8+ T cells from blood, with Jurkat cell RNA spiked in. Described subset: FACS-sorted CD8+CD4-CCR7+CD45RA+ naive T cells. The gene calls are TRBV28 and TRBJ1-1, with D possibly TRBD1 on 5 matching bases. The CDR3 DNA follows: TGTGCCAGCAGTTTTCAGGGTCTTTGGGGCACTGAAGCTTTCTTT. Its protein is CASSFQGLWGTEAFF.